These T cell receptor beta chains were read from a single sample in a study of T-cell reconstitution after alpha-beta-depleted transplantation in children. TCRdb re-called the PCR reads through MiXCR, storing one row per CDR3 protein. The sample lists about 240,000 distinct CDR3 sequences, about a quarter occurring once. The sequenced sample was PBMCs, obtained before TCRalphabeta/CD19-depleted stem cell transplant. The receptor set was obtained from a girl aged 2-10 years with Fanconi anemia, due to receive a stem cell transplant. Both conserved end residues are part of each CDR3. D genes are given only for firm matches. Not every row has a clone size; where given, it reads once, few, many or a size class.

J gene: TRBJ2-7
D gene: TRBD1
V gene: TRBV6-5
clone size: many
CDR3 protein: CASSYSRDRGYEQYF
CDR3 DNA: TGTGCCAGCAGTTACTCCCGGGACAGGGGATACGAGCAGTACTTC

J gene: TRBJ2-3
D gene: TRBD2
V gene: TRBV12-3/TRBV12-4
clone size: .
CDR3 protein: CASSSTSGRFYHSDTQYF
CDR3 DNA: TGTGCCAGCAGCTCGACTAGCGGGAGATTTTATCATTCAGATACGCAGTATTTT

J gene: TRBJ2-4
D gene: .
V gene: TRBV5-6
clone size: .
CDR3 protein: CASSFLAQKAKNIQYF
CDR3 DNA: TGTGCCAGCAGCTTCCTTGCCCAGAAAGCCAAAAACATTCAGTACTTC

J gene: TRBJ1-3
D gene: .
V gene: TRBV29-1
clone size: .
CDR3 protein: CSAGHSGNTIYF
CDR3 DNA: TGCAGCGCTGGACACTCTGGAAACACCATATATTTT

J gene: TRBJ2-1
D gene: TRBD2
V gene: TRBV27
clone size: many
CDR3 protein: CASRKVVGLAGQIAYNEQFF
CDR3 DNA: TGTGCCAGCAGAAAGGTCGTCGGACTAGCGGGACAAATAGCCTACAATGAGCAGTTCTTC

J gene: TRBJ2-1
D gene: TRBD2
V gene: TRBV12-3/TRBV12-4
clone size: .
CDR3 protein: CASSPPGSGGVVEQFF
CDR3 DNA: TGTGCCAGCAGTCCCCCGGGGAGCGGGGGGGTCGTGGAGCAGTTCTTC

J gene: TRBJ2-7
D gene: .
V gene: TRBV7-2
clone size: many
CDR3 protein: CASSLAFGSPYEQYF
CDR3 DNA: TGTGCCAGCAGCTTAGCCTTCGGGAGCCCCTACGAGCAGTACTTC

J gene: TRBJ2-7
D gene: .
V gene: TRBV28
clone size: .
CDR3 protein: CASSPLFEQYF
CDR3 DNA: TGTGCCAGCAGTCCCCTTTTCGAGCAGTACTTC

J gene: TRBJ2-5
D gene: .
V gene: TRBV5-1
clone size: many
CDR3 protein: CASSLAGTREETQYF
CDR3 DNA: TGCGCCAGCAGCTTGGCTGGAACTAGAGAAGAGACCCAGTACTTC

J gene: TRBJ2-5
D gene: TRBD1
V gene: TRBV7-2
clone size: .
CDR3 protein: CASKKTGERETQYF
CDR3 DNA: TGTGCCAGTAAAAAAACAGGGGAGAGGGAGACCCAGTACTTC

J gene: TRBJ1-5
D gene: TRBD1
V gene: TRBV6-5
clone size: many
CDR3 protein: CASSHSRDRARLNQPQHF
CDR3 DNA: TGTGCCAGCAGCCACTCCCGTGACAGGGCGCGTCTGAATCAGCCCCAGCATTTT

J gene: TRBJ2-7
D gene: TRBD2
V gene: TRBV23-1
clone size: once
CDR3 protein: CASSQWTSFCDYEQYF
CDR3 DNA: TGCGCCAGCAGTCAATGGACTAGCTTTTGTGACTACGAGCAGTACTTC

J gene: TRBJ2-7
D gene: .
V gene: TRBV6-6
clone size: many
CDR3 protein: CASSYSGVGEQYF
CDR3 DNA: TGTGCCAGCAGTTACTCGGGCGTAGGGGAGCAGTACTTC

J gene: TRBJ1-2
D gene: TRBD1
V gene: TRBV7-9
clone size: .
CDR3 protein: CASSSRDRGEGYTF
CDR3 DNA: TGTGCCAGCAGCTCCCGGGACAGGGGAGAGGGCTACACCTTC

J gene: TRBJ2-1
D gene: .
V gene: TRBV29-1
clone size: few
CDR3 protein: CSPASYNEQFF
CDR3 DNA: TGCAGCCCAGCTAGCTACAATGAGCAGTTCTTC

J gene: TRBJ2-4
D gene: TRBD2
V gene: TRBV12-3/TRBV12-4
clone size: many
CDR3 protein: CASSFELADRDIQYF
CDR3 DNA: TGTGCCAGCAGTTTCGAACTAGCGGATAGGGACATTCAGTACTTC

J gene: TRBJ2-1
D gene: .
V gene: TRBV6-1
clone size: many
CDR3 protein: CASTEWGPLNEQFF
CDR3 DNA: TGTGCCAGCACAGAATGGGGACCCCTAAATGAGCAGTTCTTC

J gene: TRBJ2-7
D gene: .
V gene: TRBV29-1
clone size: many
CDR3 protein: CSVEGIGFYEQYF
CDR3 DNA: TGCAGCGTTGAAGGGATTGGGTTCTACGAGCAGTACTTC

J gene: TRBJ2-3
D gene: TRBD2
V gene: TRBV12-3/TRBV12-4
clone size: few
CDR3 protein: CASSFQAGAADTQYF
CDR3 DNA: TGTGCCAGCAGTTTCCAAGCGGGGGCCGCAGATACGCAGTATTTT

J gene: TRBJ2-1
D gene: .
V gene: TRBV29-1
clone size: many
CDR3 protein: CSVLNVGNEQFF
CDR3 DNA: TGCAGCGTCCTAAACGTAGGAAATGAGCAGTTCTTC

J gene: TRBJ1-2
D gene: .
V gene: TRBV18
clone size: few
CDR3 protein: CASSPSQTQNYGYTF
CDR3 DNA: TGTGCCAGCTCACCAAGTCAAACACAGAACTATGGCTACACCTTC

J gene: TRBJ1-1
D gene: .
V gene: TRBV4-2
clone size: many
CDR3 protein: CASSQDFEWGEAFF
CDR3 DNA: TGTGCCAGCAGCCAAGATTTCGAGTGGGGAGAAGCTTTCTTT

J gene: TRBJ2-1
D gene: TRBD2
V gene: TRBV5-5
clone size: .
CDR3 protein: CASSLGRLARPYNEQFF
CDR3 DNA: TGTGCCAGCAGCTTGGGGCGACTAGCGAGACCCTACAATGAGCAGTTCTTC

J gene: TRBJ2-5
D gene: .
V gene: TRBV7-9
clone size: .
CDR3 protein: CASNDGVQETQYF
CDR3 DNA: TGTGCCAGCAATGATGGCGTTCAAGAGACCCAGTACTTC

J gene: TRBJ2-1
D gene: TRBD2
V gene: TRBV20-1
clone size: few
CDR3 protein: CSAALAEANEQFF
CDR3 DNA: TGCAGTGCCGCCCTAGCGGAGGCGAATGAGCAGTTCTTC

J gene: TRBJ2-1
D gene: .
V gene: TRBV5-1
clone size: many
CDR3 protein: CASSLDERQNPQFF
CDR3 DNA: TGCGCCAGCAGCTTGGATGAGCGGCAGAACCCTCAGTTCTTC

J gene: TRBJ2-7
D gene: .
V gene: TRBV20-1
clone size: few
CDR3 protein: CSARREVTYEQYF
CDR3 DNA: TGCAGTGCTAGGAGGGAGGTCACCTACGAGCAGTACTTC

J gene: TRBJ2-7
D gene: .
V gene: TRBV20-1
clone size: many
CDR3 protein: CSAVVGNIAVSSYEQYF
CDR3 DNA: TGCAGTGCGGTGGTAGGGAACATAGCGGTAAGCTCCTACGAGCAGTACTTC

J gene: TRBJ2-5
D gene: .
V gene: TRBV21-1
clone size: .
CDR3 protein: CASSKQTYSGQGHQETQYF
CDR3 DNA: TGTGCCAGCAGCAAGCAAACTTATTCGGGACAGGGGCACCAAGAGACCCAGTACTTC

J gene: TRBJ2-7
D gene: .
V gene: TRBV20-1
clone size: .
CDR3 protein: CSVTRWYEQYF
CDR3 DNA: TGCAGTGTCACACGCTGGTACGAGCAGTACTTC

J gene: TRBJ2-7
D gene: .
V gene: TRBV29-1
clone size: .
CDR3 protein: CSVELNPYEQYF
CDR3 DNA: TGCAGCGTTGAATTGAACCCTTACGAGCAGTACTTC

J gene: TRBJ2-7
D gene: .
V gene: TRBV6-6
clone size: .
CDR3 protein: CASKEGGPYEQYF
CDR3 DNA: TGTGCCAGCAAGGAGGGGGGGCCCTACGAGCAGTACTTC

J gene: TRBJ2-1
D gene: .
V gene: TRBV30
clone size: .
CDR3 protein: CAWSVPEQNYNEQFF
CDR3 DNA: TGTGCCTGGAGTGTCCCGGAACAGAACTACAATGAGCAGTTCTTC

J gene: TRBJ2-5
D gene: TRBD2
V gene: TRBV28
clone size: many
CDR3 protein: CASSSLAGGSETQYF
CDR3 DNA: TGTGCCAGCAGTTCCCTAGCGGGAGGGTCGGAGACCCAGTACTTC

J gene: TRBJ2-7
D gene: .
V gene: TRBV7-2
clone size: many
CDR3 protein: CASSLGGFRGSYEQYF
CDR3 DNA: TGTGCCAGCAGCTTAGGAGGATTTCGGGGATCCTACGAGCAGTACTTC

J gene: TRBJ1-1
D gene: .
V gene: TRBV6-4
clone size: .
CDR3 protein: CASSDSSQVRSKNTEAFF
CDR3 DNA: TGTGCCAGCAGTGACTCGAGTCAGGTCAGGTCAAAGAACACTGAAGCTTTCTTT

J gene: TRBJ2-1
D gene: TRBD2
V gene: TRBV29-1
clone size: many
CDR3 protein: CSVAGTTQIYNEQFF
CDR3 DNA: TGCAGCGTTGCCGGGACTACTCAAATTTACAATGAGCAGTTCTTC

J gene: TRBJ2-7
D gene: .
V gene: TRBV29-1
clone size: few
CDR3 protein: CSGLLGPGEQYF
CDR3 DNA: TGCAGCGGACTCCTGGGTCCTGGCGAGCAGTACTTC

J gene: TRBJ2-5
D gene: .
V gene: TRBV7-2
clone size: .
CDR3 protein: CASSLRQGYQETQYF
CDR3 DNA: TGTGCCAGCAGCTTGCGTCAGGGGTACCAAGAGACCCAGTACTTC